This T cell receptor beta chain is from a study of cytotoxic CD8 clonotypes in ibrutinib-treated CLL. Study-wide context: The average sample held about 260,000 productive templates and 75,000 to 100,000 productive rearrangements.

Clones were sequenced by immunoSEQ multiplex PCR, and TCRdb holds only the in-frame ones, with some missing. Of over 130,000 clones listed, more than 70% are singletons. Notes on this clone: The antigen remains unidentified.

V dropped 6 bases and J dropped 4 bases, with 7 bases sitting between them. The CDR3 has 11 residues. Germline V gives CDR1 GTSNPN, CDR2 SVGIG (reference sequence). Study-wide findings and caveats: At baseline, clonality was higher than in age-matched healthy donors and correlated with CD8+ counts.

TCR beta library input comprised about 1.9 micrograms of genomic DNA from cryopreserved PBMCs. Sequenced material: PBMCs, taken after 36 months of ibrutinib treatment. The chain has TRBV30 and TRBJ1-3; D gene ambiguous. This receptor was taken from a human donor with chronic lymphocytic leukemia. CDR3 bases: TGTGCCTGCCCAATGGGAAACACCATATATTTT. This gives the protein CACPMGNTIYF.